The subject of this entry is one TCR beta chain. This CDR3 region has 14 residues. In germline, CDR1 is MNHNY, CDR2 SVGAGI (reference sequence). Losses at the gene ends were 5 bases for V and 6 bases for J; bases not matched to a gene: 8. Clones were sequenced by immunoSEQ multiplex PCR, and TCRdb holds only the in-frame ones, with some missing. This sample has approximately 100,000 clones, with 80% to 90% found just once. PBMC were collected before vaccination, two weeks after the third vaccination, and at progression. The source of the sample is a study of glioma-infiltrating T cells after dendritic cell vaccination.

The chain uses TRBV6-6 and TRBJ2-3; 7 bases are shared with TRBD1. The receptor comes from a human donor with glioblastoma. The sequences come from blood, collected before dendritic cell vaccination. In DNA form, the CDR3 reads TGTGCCAGCAGTCTACAGGGGCTAGGGGATACGCAGTATTTT. Translated: CASSLQGLGDTQYF.